Following are 14 T cell receptor beta chains from one sample sequenced in a study of blood T cell repertoires in COVID-19. The protocol was immunoSEQ multiplex PCR, while the TCRdb copy is restricted to in-frame clones and leaves out a portion. The sample lists about 190,000 clones; approximately 79% were seen once. Source material: peripheral blood. All receptors derive from a man in his fifties or sixties who had recovered from COVID-19.

The chain is built from TRBV11-2 and TRBJ2-7, with D unresolved. This CDR3 is built from 15 residues. CDR1 and CDR2 from the germline V gene are SGHAT and FQNNGV. The V end was cut by 0 bases, the J end by 3 bases, with 12 bases between. The CDR3 protein is CASSLEAGTHYEQYF. The CDR3 DNA reads as TGTGCCAGCAGCTTAGAGGCAGGCACCCACTACGAGCAGTACTTC.

This chain connects TRBV7-8 to TRBJ2-3; D may be TRBD1 (5 bases). The CDR3 contains 14 residues. Germline V lookup: CDR1 SGHVS, CDR2 FQNEAQ. Trimming pared 4 bases from V and 2 bases from J, leaving 10 bases between. CDR3 nucleotides: TGTGCCAGCAGCTGGGGCGGATACACAGATACGCAGTATTTT. This codes for CASSWGGYTDTQYF.

This chain joins TRBV21-1 and TRBJ2-7; whether TRBD2, the table's D call, matches the DNA was not checked. TRBV21-1 is described as a pseudogene. The CDR3 is made up of 18 amino acids. The CDR3 protein is CASSKGLRVGLHIYEQYF. The CDR3 coding sequence is TGTGCCAGCAGCAAAGGCCTAAGGGTGGGACTTCATATCTACGAGCAGTACTTC.

The chain is built from TRBV7-2 and TRBJ1-2; TRBD1 matches at 11 bases. Looked up from germline, CDR1 is SGHTA and CDR2 is FQGNSA. Trimming at V came to 5 bases and at J to 6 bases, leaving 2 bases not matched to a gene. This CDR3 contains 13 residues. In DNA, the CDR3 is TGTGCCAGCAGCCGGACAGGGGGCAATGGCTACACCTTC. Translating it yields CASSRTGGNGYTF.

CDR3 in DNA: TGCGCCAGCAGTCATACCCCAAAGACAGGGGATAGCAATCAGCCCCAGCATTTT. Translated, it gives CASSHTPKTGDSNQPQHF. The rearrangement joins TRBV23-1 to TRBJ1-5, with 8 nucleotides matching TRBD1. TRBV23-1 qualifies as an ORF whose function is uncertain. The length of the CDR3 is 18 residues. V shed 3 bases and J 0 bases; nucleotides not matched to a gene: 10.

The chain links TRBV19 to TRBJ2-2, with a weak D call TRBD2 (6 bases). The V end lost 6 bases, the J end lost 7 bases, and 18 bases lay between the germline ends. The CDR3 spans 15 residues. Looked up from germline, CDR1 is LNHDA and CDR2 is SQIVND (reference sequence). The CDR3 nucleotides read TGTGCCAGTAGAAGGAGGGCTAGAAACGGCGGGGAGCTGTTTTTT. Protein product: CASRRRARNGGELFF.

The rearrangement joins TRBV27 to TRBJ2-6, with 7 bases identical to TRBD1. Germline V CDR1 and CDR2: MNHEY, SMNVEV (reference sequence). V trimming: 5 bases; J trimming: 0 bases; junction bases outside the gene matches: 10. This CDR3 contains 18 residues. DNA for the CDR3: TGTGCCAGCAGTCCACAGGGGACACGGCCCTCTGGGGCCAACGTCCTGACTTTC. This sequence encodes CASSPQGTRPSGANVLTF.

The table lists this clone with a few counts. V usage is TRBV27 and J usage is TRBJ2-7, with 11 bases that match TRBD1. CDR3 length: 15 amino acids. After removal of 5 bases from V and 4 bases from J, the junction contained 7 bases not matched to a gene. From germline, CDR1 is MNHEY and CDR2 SMNVEV (reference sequence). The CDR3 DNA is TGTGCCAGCAGTCCGACCGGGACAGGGGGTTACGAGCAGTACTTC. It codes for CASSPTGTGGYEQYF.

The rearrangement links TRBV14 to TRBJ1-5; 7 positions match TRBD1. Trimming at V came to 0 bases and at J to 0 bases, leaving 17 bases not matched to a gene. Germline V gene sequence: CDR1 SGHDN, CDR2 FVKESK. This CDR3 region has 21 residues. CDR3 amino acids: CASSQEWSVGTAYYSNQPQHF. CDR3 coding DNA: TGTGCCAGCAGCCAAGAATGGTCCGTAGGGACAGCTTACTATAGCAATCAGCCCCAGCATTTT.

This chain connects TRBV6-5 to TRBJ2-7; 9 nucleotides agree with TRBD1. This CDR3 is built from 15 residues. V shed 5 bases and J 6 bases; nucleotides not matched to a gene: 11. The germline V gene encodes CDR1 MNHEY and CDR2 SVGAGI. The CDR3 spells CASSLGTGPRGEQYF. Written as DNA, the CDR3 is TGTGCCAGCAGTCTAGGGACAGGGCCTCGCGGCGAGCAGTACTTC.

This clone was detected only a few times. This chain joins TRBV18 and TRBJ1-1; D call uncertain. The CDR3 length is 13 residues. The V gene lost 2 bases and the J gene lost 1 base, with 5 bases spanning the gap. The germline V gene has CDR1 KGHSH and CDR2 LQKENI. This chain's CDR3 is CASSPTENTEAFF. CDR3 DNA: TGTGCCAGCTCACCAACAGAGAACACTGAAGCTTTCTTT.

The rearrangement joins TRBV7-3 to TRBJ2-2; a weak D match, TRBD2 (6 bases). The CDR3 contains 17 residues. V was cut by 5 bases and J by 7 bases, with 23 bases left in between. Per germline, CDR1 SGHTA and CDR2 FQGTGA. This chain's CDR3 is CASSRLTSPQVDGELFF. The CDR3 coding sequence is TGTGCCAGCAGCCGATTAACTAGCCCACAGGTGGACGGGGAGCTGTTTTTT.

This chain connects TRBV2 to TRBJ1-5; D remains unclear. Germline-derived CDR1 and CDR2 are SNHLY and FYNNEI. This CDR3 is built from 13 residues. Between the trimmed V and J ends, which lost 6 bases and 1 base, there was a span of 7 bases. CDR3: CASRLESNQPQHF. The CDR3 DNA is TGTGCCAGCAGACTCGAAAGCAATCAGCCCCAGCATTTT.

The chain joins TRBV29-1 to TRBJ2-2, with 11 bases aligning to TRBD2. Germline trimming cut 6 bases from V and 8 bases from J; bases unmatched to any gene: 8. The CDR3 loop spans 14 amino acids. CDR1 and CDR2 (germline): SQVTM, ANQGSEA. The CDR3 DNA reads TGCAGCGTCGCGACTAGCGGGGTAACGGGGGAGCTGTTTTTT. Translation gives CSVATSGVTGELFF.